This T cell receptor (beta chain) was sequenced for a study of blood T cells in healthy people across ages. V was clipped by 5 bases and J by 4 bases; unmatched bases: 5. This CDR3 comprises 15 residues. Individuals who donated were healthy Caucasians from Russia aged about 6 to 90. Per individual sample, total RNA of at least 6 micrograms was extracted. Notes on this clonotype: Its antigen is undetermined.

Primers used in a second PCR of roughly 6 to 12 cycles were a sample-barcoded 5' primer and a J-beta primer mix. TCRdb redid the calling of the 5' RACE reads with MiXCR, one entry per CDR3 protein. In the table there are hundreds of thousands of distinct CDR3 sequences, about 61% of which are singletons. Regarding the study as a whole: Unsorted PBMCs blocked a conclusive comparison of naive and antigen-experienced cells. With age, beta diversity per million T cells declined roughly linearly, significantly by roughly 40.

Sequenced input: blood. The TCR was taken from a man aged 40-55 years in good health. The V and J genes are TRBV12-3 or TRBV12-4 and TRBJ2-5; 12 bases agree with TRBD2. The CDR3 sequence: CASSRGLAGTETQYF. CDR3 DNA: TGTGCCAGCAGTCGAGGACTAGCGGGGACAGAGACCCAGTACTTC.